Listed below are T cell receptor beta chains from one sample, sequenced in a study of cytomegalovirus exposure and HLA in healthy donors. Method: immunoSEQ multiplex PCR; TCRdb's copy keeps in-frame clones and lacks some. Of about 150,000 clones listed, approximately 94% are singletons. The specimen sequenced was PBMCs. The origin of the receptors is a man between 18 and 35 years old in good health and CMV-seropositive. CDR3s include the opening cysteine and the closing phenylalanine or tryptophan. A D gene is named only where the DNA matches it firmly. Clone size, where shown, is once, few, many, or a class for clones that have expanded.

TRBJ2-1 | TRBV5-1 | - | 14 | TRBD2 | CASSLVTSGSGMVF | TGCGCCAGCAGCTTGGTGACTAGCGGGTCGGGAATGGTCTTC
TRBJ2-1 | TRBV28 | - | 16 | - | CASSPMWLEGYNEQFF | TGTGCCAGCAGCCCGATGTGGCTAGAGGGATACAATGAGCAGTTCTTC
TRBJ1-1 | TRBV5-1 | - | 13 | - | CASSLDSGTEAFF | TGCGCCAGCAGCTTGGACAGTGGCACAGAAGCTTTCTTT
TRBJ2-7 | TRBV5-1 | - | 15 | TRBD1 | CASSRVLGTGGEQYF | TGCGCCAGCAGCCGGGTACTAGGGACAGGGGGCGAGCAGTACTTC
TRBJ2-3 | TRBV9 | - | 16 | TRBD2 | CASSSRLAGGPNTQYF | TGTGCCAGCAGCTCCCGACTAGCGGGAGGGCCAAATACGCAGTATTTT
TRBJ2-1 | TRBV7-8 | - | 19 | - | CASSLASPSGLAFYNEQFF | TGTGCCAGCAGCTTAGCGTCCCCCTCGGGGCTAGCGTTCTACAATGAGCAGTTCTTC
TRBJ2-1 | TRBV6-6 | - | 12 | - | CASSPGGREQFF | TGTGCCAGCAGCCCCGGGGGGCGTGAGCAGTTCTTC
TRBJ2-5 | TRBV5-6 | once | 16 | TRBD1 | CASSAGQGIPFGAQYF | TGTGCCAGCAGCGCCGGACAGGGGATCCCCTTCGGGGCCCAGTACTTC
TRBJ2-7 | TRBV7-2 | - | 17 | - | CASSLVAPGEVRSEQYF | TGTGCCAGCAGCTTAGTCGCTCCGGGAGAGGTACGTAGCGAGCAGTACTTC
TRBJ2-1 | TRBV4-2 | - | 15 | - | CASSQGAAGDNEQFF | TGTGCCAGCAGCCAAGGGGCAGCGGGTGACAATGAGCAGTTCTTC
TRBJ2-5 | TRBV6-6 | few | 16 | TRBD2 | CASREGSGRIQETQYF | TGTGCCAGCAGGGAGGGTAGCGGGAGGATCCAAGAGACCCAGTACTTC
TRBJ2-7 | TRBV25-1 | - | 16 | TRBD2 | CASSAPGLAGRYEQYF | TGTGCCAGCAGTGCCCCGGGACTAGCGGGAAGGTACGAGCAGTACTTC
TRBJ2-1 | TRBV7-9 | - | 13 | - | CASGHSSYNEQFF | TGTGCCAGCGGTCATAGCTCCTACAATGAGCAGTTCTTC
TRBJ2-1 | TRBV6-4 | few | 15 | TRBD2 | CASSPGTSGYNEQFF | TGTGCCAGCAGTCCCGGGACTAGCGGATACAATGAGCAGTTCTTC
TRBJ2-7 | TRBV29-1 | - | 14 | TRBD1 | CSVEGTGETYEQYF | TGCAGCGTTGAGGGGACAGGAGAGACCTACGAGCAGTACTTC
TRBJ2-1 | TRBV18 | - | 15 | TRBD1 | CASSPPSRGPNEQFF | TGTGCCAGCTCACCCCCCTCCAGGGGGCCCAATGAGCAGTTCTTC
TRBJ2-2 | TRBV18 | - | 16 | TRBD1 | CASSPSWDSHTGELFF | TGTGCCAGCTCACCCTCGTGGGACAGCCACACCGGGGAGCTGTTTTTT
TRBJ2-3 | TRBV28 | - | 16 | - | CASSLFSGSSTDTQYF | TGTGCCAGCAGTTTATTTAGCGGTTCTAGCACAGATACGCAGTATTTT
TRBJ1-3 | TRBV7-9 | - | 13 | - | CASRLTTGNTIYF | TGTGCCAGCAGGCTTACAACCGGAAACACCATATATTTT
TRBJ2-7 | TRBV19 | - | 14 | - | CASSIVGRDYEQYF | TGTGCCAGTAGTATAGTGGGCAGGGATTACGAGCAGTACTTC
TRBJ2-1 | TRBV4-1 | - | 16 | TRBD1 | CASSQPGTGSRNEQFF | TGCGCCAGCAGCCAGCCCGGGACAGGGAGTCGCAATGAGCAGTTCTTC
TRBJ2-7 | TRBV2 | - | 14 | TRBD2 | CASTQLAGSYEQYF | TGTGCCAGCACCCAGCTAGCGGGGTCCTACGAGCAGTACTTC
TRBJ2-1 | TRBV5-4 | - | 16 | TRBD2 | CASSAGGGLVYNEQFF | TGTGCCAGCAGCGCTGGGGGAGGGTTGGTCTACAATGAGCAGTTCTTC
TRBJ2-7 | TRBV2 | - | 14 | TRBD2 | CASSAGLASYEQYF | TGTGCCAGCAGTGCGGGACTAGCGTCCTACGAGCAGTACTTC
TRBJ2-5 | TRBV18 | - | 16 | - | CASSPRRTAVQETQYF | TGTGCCAGCTCACCACGTAGGACAGCCGTACAAGAGACCCAGTACTTC
TRBJ2-3 | TRBV6-1 | - | 13 | - | CASSTWEADTQYF | TGTGCCAGCAGCACCTGGGAGGCAGATACGCAGTATTTT
TRBJ2-5 | TRBV25-1 | - | 14 | - | CASSDLTGWETQYF | TGTGCCAGCAGTGACCTTACAGGGTGGGAGACCCAGTACTTC
TRBJ2-7 | TRBV28 | - | 18 | TRBD1 | CASSSNMVRDRGNYEQYF | TGTGCCAGCAGTTCCAATATGGTTAGGGACAGGGGGAACTACGAGCAGTACTTC
TRBJ2-7 | TRBV29-1 | - | 15 | TRBD1 | CSVESSWTGSYEQYF | TGCAGCGTTGAATCCTCTTGGACAGGGTCCTACGAGCAGTACTTC
TRBJ2-3 | TRBV28 | once | 16 | - | CASRGGGSGFTDTQYF | TGTGCCAGCAGGGGGGGCGGGAGCGGGTTCACAGATACGCAGTATTTT
TRBJ1-5 | TRBV28 | - | 17 | TRBD1 | CASSSRSGQGVSQPQHF | TGTGCCAGCAGTTCGAGATCGGGACAGGGGGTTAGTCAGCCCCAGCATTTT
TRBJ2-7 | TRBV7-2 | - | 12 | - | CASSLDRAEQYF | TGTGCCAGCAGCTTAGACAGGGCCGAGCAGTACTTC
TRBJ2-2 | TRBV30 | - | 14 | TRBD1 | CAWRTGGATGELFF | TGTGCCTGGAGGACAGGGGGAGCCACCGGGGAGCTGTTTTTT
TRBJ2-7 | TRBV5-1 | - | 14 | - | CASSLGSSSYEQYF | TGCGCCAGCAGCTTGGGATCCAGCTCCTACGAGCAGTACTTC
TRBJ2-3 | TRBV2 | - | 20 | TRBD2 | CASSQKGLAGASGLTDTQYF | TGTGCCAGCAGTCAAAAAGGACTAGCGGGAGCCTCGGGGCTCACAGATACGCAGTATTTT
TRBJ2-7 | TRBV5-1 | - | 15 | - | CASSFGRGNRYEQYF | TGCGCCAGCAGCTTTGGACGGGGGAATCGATACGAGCAGTACTTC
TRBJ2-3 | TRBV11-2 | - | 16 | TRBD2 | CASSPAAGGGGDTQYF | TGTGCCAGCAGCCCTGCGGCGGGAGGAGGTGGGGATACGCAGTATTTT
TRBJ2-2 | TRBV27 | - | 16 | - | CASSFLSAGSTGELFF | TGTGCCAGCAGTTTCCTCAGCGCGGGTTCCACCGGGGAGCTGTTTTTT
TRBJ2-1 | TRBV18 | once | 15 | TRBD2 | CASSPPSGRFDEQFF | TGTGCCAGCTCACCACCTAGCGGGAGATTCGATGAGCAGTTCTTC
TRBJ2-7 | TRBV28 | - | 12 | TRBD1 | CASSLLGQGGYF | TGTGCCAGCAGTTTATTGGGACAGGGGGGGTACTTC
TRBJ2-2 | TRBV5-1 | - | 16 | - | CASTPVGGSNTGELFF | TGCGCCAGCACCCCCGTGGGGGGATCAAACACCGGGGAGCTGTTTTTT
TRBJ1-4 | TRBV30 | - | 14 | - | CAWSPGGGNEKLFF | TGTGCCTGGAGCCCCGGGGGGGGTAATGAAAAACTGTTTTTT
TRBJ1-1 | TRBV4-1 | - | 15 | - | CASSQVEGIGTEAFF | TGCGCCAGCAGCCAAGTGGAGGGGATCGGCACTGAAGCTTTCTTT
TRBJ1-6 | TRBV4-1 | once | 13 | - | CASSQVAELSLHF | TGCGCCAGCAGCCAAGTTGCGGAGCTCTCCCTCCACTTT
TRBJ2-4 | TRBV27 | - | 15 | - | CASSSPGSSPNIQYF | TGTGCCAGCAGTTCCCCCGGTTCTAGTCCGAACATTCAGTACTTC
TRBJ2-1 | TRBV20-1 | - | 11 | TRBD1 | CSARTGDEQFF | TGCAGTGCCCGGACAGGGGATGAGCAGTTCTTC